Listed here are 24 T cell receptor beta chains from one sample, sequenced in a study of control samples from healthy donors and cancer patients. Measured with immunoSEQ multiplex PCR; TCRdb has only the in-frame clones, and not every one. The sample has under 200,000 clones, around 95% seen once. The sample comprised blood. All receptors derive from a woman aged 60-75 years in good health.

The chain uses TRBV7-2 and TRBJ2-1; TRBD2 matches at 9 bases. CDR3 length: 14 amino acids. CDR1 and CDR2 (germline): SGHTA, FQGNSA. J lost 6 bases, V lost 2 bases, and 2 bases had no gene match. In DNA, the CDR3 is TGTGCCAGCAGCTTAAGCGGGGGGTCCAATGAGCAGTTCTTC. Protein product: CASSLSGGSNEQFF.

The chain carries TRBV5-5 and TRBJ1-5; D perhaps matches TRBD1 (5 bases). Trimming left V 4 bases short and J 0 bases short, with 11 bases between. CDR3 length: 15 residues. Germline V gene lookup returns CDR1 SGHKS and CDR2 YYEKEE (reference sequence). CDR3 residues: CASSLGGNSNQPQHF. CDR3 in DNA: TGTGCCAGCAGCCTGGGGGGGAATAGCAATCAGCCCCAGCATTTT.

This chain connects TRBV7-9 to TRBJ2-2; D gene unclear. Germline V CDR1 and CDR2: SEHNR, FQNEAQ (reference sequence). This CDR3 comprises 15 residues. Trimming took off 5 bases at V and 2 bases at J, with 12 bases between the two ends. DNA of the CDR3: TGTGCCAGCAGCGTCCCCGTCAGTAACACCGGGGAGCTGTTTTTT. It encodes CASSVPVSNTGELFF.

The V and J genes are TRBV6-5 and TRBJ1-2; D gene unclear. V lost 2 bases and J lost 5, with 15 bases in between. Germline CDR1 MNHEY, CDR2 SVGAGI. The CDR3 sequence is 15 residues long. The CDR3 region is CASSYASRESYGYTF. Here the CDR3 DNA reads TGTGCCAGCAGTTACGCCTCCCGGGAGAGTTATGGCTACACCTTC.

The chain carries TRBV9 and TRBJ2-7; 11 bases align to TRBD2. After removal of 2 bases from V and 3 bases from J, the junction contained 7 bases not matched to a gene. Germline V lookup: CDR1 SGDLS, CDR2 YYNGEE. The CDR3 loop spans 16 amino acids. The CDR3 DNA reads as TGTGCCAGCAGCGTGACCCCAACTAGCGGGGGCTACGAGCAGTACTTC. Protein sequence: CASSVTPTSGGYEQYF.

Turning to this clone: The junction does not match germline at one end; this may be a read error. In nucleotides, the CDR3 is TGTGCCAGCAGCCTCGGGACAGGGCTTAAAGTTGAGGAGTTCTTC. It encodes CASSLGTGLKVEEFF. The chain links TRBV5-5 to TRBJ2-1; TRBD1 agrees at 9 bases. CDR1 SGHKS and CDR2 YYEKEE come from the germline V gene (reference sequence). The CDR3 covers 15 residues.

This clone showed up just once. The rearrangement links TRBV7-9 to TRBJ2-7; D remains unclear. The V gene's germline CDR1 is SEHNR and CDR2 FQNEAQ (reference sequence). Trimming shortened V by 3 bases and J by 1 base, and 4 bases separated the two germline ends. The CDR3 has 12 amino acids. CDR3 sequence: CASSFVSYEQYF. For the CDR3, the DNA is TGTGCCAGCAGCTTTGTGTCCTACGAGCAGTACTTC.

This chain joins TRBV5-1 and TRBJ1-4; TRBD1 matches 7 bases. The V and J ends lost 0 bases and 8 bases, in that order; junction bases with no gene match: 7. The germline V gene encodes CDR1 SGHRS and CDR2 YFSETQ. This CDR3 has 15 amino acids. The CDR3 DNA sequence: TGCGCCAGCAGCTTGGTCGGGACAGACGGAGAAAAACTGTTTTTT. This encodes CASSLVGTDGEKLFF.

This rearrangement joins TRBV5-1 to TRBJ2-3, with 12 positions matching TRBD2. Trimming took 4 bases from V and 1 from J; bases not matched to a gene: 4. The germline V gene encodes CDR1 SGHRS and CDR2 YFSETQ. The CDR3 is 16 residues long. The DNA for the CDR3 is TGCGCCAGCAGCCATCGACTAGCGGGGGGCACAGATACGCAGTATTTT. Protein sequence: CASSHRLAGGTDTQYF. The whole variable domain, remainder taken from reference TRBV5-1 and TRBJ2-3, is KAGVTQTPRYLIKTRGQQVTLSCSPISGHRSVSWYQQTPGQGLQFLFEYFSETQRNKGNFPGRFSGRQFSNSRSEMNVSTLELGDSALYLCASSHRLAGGTDTQYFGPGTRLTVL.

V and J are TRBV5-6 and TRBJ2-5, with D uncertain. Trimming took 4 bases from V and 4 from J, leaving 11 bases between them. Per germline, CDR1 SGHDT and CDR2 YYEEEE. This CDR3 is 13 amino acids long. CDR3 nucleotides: TGTGCCAGCAGCCAACCTAGTTCAGAGACCCAGTACTTC. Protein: CASSQPSSETQYF.

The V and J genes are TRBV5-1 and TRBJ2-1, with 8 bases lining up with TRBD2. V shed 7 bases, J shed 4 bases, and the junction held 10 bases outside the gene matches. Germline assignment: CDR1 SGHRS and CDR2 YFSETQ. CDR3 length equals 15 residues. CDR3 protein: CASGEDGGAYNEQFF. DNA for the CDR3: TGCGCCAGCGGGGAGGACGGGGGGGCTTACAATGAGCAGTTCTTC.

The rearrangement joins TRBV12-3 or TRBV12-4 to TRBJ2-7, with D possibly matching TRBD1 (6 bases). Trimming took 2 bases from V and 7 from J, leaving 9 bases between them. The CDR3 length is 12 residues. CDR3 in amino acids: CASSLSGEEQYF. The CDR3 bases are TGTGCCAGCAGTTTATCAGGGGAAGAGCAGTACTTC.

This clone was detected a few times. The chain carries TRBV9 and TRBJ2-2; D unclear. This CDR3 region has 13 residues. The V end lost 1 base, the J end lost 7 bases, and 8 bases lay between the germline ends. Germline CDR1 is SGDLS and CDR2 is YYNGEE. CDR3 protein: CASSVRAGGELFF. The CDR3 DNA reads TGTGCCAGCAGCGTACGGGCAGGCGGGGAGCTGTTTTTT.

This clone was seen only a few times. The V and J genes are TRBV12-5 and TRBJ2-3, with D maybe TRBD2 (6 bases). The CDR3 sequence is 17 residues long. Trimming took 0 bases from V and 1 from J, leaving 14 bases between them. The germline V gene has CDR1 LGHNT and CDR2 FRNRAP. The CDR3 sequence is CASGLVAGSGGTDTQYF. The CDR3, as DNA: TGTGCTAGTGGTTTGGTCGCGGGGTCCGGGGGCACAGATACGCAGTATTTT.

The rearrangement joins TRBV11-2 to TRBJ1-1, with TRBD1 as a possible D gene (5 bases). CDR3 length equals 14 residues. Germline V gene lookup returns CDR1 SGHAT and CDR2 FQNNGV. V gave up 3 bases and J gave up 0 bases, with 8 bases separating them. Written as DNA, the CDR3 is TGTGCCAGCAGCTTTGGGACCATGAACACTGAAGCTTTCTTT. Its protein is CASSFGTMNTEAFF.

CDR3 loop: CSGWVNYGYTF. In nucleotides, the CDR3 is TGCAGTGGTTGGGTAAACTATGGCTACACCTTC. The genes are TRBV20-1 and TRBJ1-2; D not certain. Germline-derived CDR1 and CDR2 are DFQATT and SNEGSKA (reference sequence). This CDR3 is built from 11 residues. V lost 7 bases, J lost 2 bases, and 8 bases lay in between.

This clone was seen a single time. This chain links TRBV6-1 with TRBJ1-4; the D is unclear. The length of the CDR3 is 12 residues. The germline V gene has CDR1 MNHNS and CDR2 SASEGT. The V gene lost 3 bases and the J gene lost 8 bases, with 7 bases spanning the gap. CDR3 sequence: CASSDLREKLFF. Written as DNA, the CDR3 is TGTGCCAGCAGTGACCTTCGGGAAAAACTGTTTTTT.

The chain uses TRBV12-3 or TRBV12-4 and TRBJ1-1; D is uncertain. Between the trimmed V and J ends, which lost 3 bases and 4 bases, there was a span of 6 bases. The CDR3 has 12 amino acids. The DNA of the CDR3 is TGTGCCAGCAGTTTGTACCCCACTGAAGCTTTCTTT. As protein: CASSLYPTEAFF.

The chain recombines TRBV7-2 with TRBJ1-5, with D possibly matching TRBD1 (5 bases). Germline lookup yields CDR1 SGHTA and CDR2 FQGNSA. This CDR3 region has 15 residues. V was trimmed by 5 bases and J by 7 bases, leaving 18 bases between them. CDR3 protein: CASSRTMDQGQPQHF. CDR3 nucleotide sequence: TGTGCCAGCAGCCGTACGATGGATCAGGGCCAGCCCCAGCATTTT.

CDR3 in amino acids: CASSQYAGGNYGYTF. The CDR3 region has the DNA TGCGCCAGCAGCCAGTACGCAGGCGGTAACTATGGCTACACCTTC. The rearrangement links TRBV4-3 to TRBJ1-2; no reliable D call. The V end lost 3 bases, the J end lost 1 base, and 12 bases lay between the germline ends. Per the germline V gene, CDR1 is LGHNA and CDR2 is YSLEER. The CDR3 loop spans 15 amino acids.

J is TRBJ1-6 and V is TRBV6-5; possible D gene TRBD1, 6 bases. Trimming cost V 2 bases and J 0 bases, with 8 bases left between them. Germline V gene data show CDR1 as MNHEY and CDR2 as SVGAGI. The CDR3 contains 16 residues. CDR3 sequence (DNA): TGTGCCAGCAGTTACACGGGGGCCTCCTATAATTCACCCCTCCACTTT. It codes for CASSYTGASYNSPLHF.

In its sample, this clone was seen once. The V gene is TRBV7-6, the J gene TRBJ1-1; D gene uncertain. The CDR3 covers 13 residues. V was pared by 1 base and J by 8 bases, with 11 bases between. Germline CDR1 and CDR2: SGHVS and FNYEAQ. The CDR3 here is CASSLEWGGEAFF. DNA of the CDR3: TGTGCCAGCAGCTTAGAATGGGGAGGGGAAGCTTTCTTT.

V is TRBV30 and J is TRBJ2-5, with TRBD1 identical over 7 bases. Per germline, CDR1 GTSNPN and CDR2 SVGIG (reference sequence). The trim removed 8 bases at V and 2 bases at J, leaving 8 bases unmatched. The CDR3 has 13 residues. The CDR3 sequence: CAQDRASQETQYF. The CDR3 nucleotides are TGTGCCCAAGACAGGGCTTCACAAGAGACCCAGTACTTC.

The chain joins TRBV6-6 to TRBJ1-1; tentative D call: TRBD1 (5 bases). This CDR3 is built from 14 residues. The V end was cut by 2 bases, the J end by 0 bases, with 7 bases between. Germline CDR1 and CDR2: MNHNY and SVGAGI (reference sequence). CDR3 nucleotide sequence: TGTGCCAGCAGTTACCCCAGGGTGAACACTGAAGCTTTCTTT. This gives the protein CASSYPRVNTEAFF.